The rows below give T cell receptor beta chains drawn from one sample of a study of CD8+CD57+ T cells in acquired aplastic anemia. TCRdb recomputed calls from the reads with MiXCR, one row per CDR3 protein. The table has about 180,000 distinct CDR3 sequences, about 45% seen once; the top ten hold 0.85% to 1.2%. The sample taken for sequencing was sorted CD4+, CD8+, or CD8+CD57+ T cells (not recorded which) from PBMCs. Receptors were obtained from a human donor with aplastic anemia. Each CDR3 is given with its conserved first and last residue. The D gene is left open where the match is weak. Part of the rows lack a size; the others show once, few, many or a class for expanded clones.

-	TRBV7-8	TRBJ2-7	-	TGTGCCAGCAGCTCAGGGGTCCACGAGCAGTACTTC	CASSSGVHEQYF
-	TRBV10-3	TRBJ1-2	few	TGTGCCATCAGTGAGGGCGACGGTGGTGGTGGCTACACCTTC	CAISEGDGGGGYTF
TRBD1	TRBV10-2	TRBJ1-2	-	TGCGCCAGCAGTCGGACAGGTCCTCTATGGGGCTACACCTTC	CASSRTGPLWGYTF
-	TRBV24-1	TRBJ2-7	-	TGTGCCACCAGCTCCGGGGGATACGAGCAGTACTTC	CATSSGGYEQYF
-	TRBV27	TRBJ2-1	few	TGTGCCAGCAGAAATAGCGGTGGGTCCTACAATGAGCAGTTCTTC	CASRNSGGSYNEQFF
-	TRBV29-1	TRBJ2-1	-	TGCAGCGTCGCGGGGGGACAGGAAGTGCAGTTCTTC	CSVAGGQEVQFF
TRBD1	TRBV29-1	TRBJ2-5	-	TGCAGCGTTGCGGACAGGGTGTGGGAGACCCAGTACTTC	CSVADRVWETQYF
-	TRBV11-2	TRBJ1-3	many	TGTGCCAGCAGCCTACCTCAGACACCTGGAAACACCATATATTTT	CASSLPQTPGNTIYF
TRBD1	TRBV11-3	TRBJ2-2	-	TGTGCCAGCAGCCCCCGGACAGGGACCGGGGAGCTGTTTTTT	CASSPRTGTGELFF
-	TRBV20-1	TRBJ2-7	-	TGCAGTGCTAGGCCTCGTGGGATATACGAGCAGTACTTC	CSARPRGIYEQYF
-	TRBV2	TRBJ2-1	-	TGTGTCAGCTTAGACCGGTTATCCTACAATGAGCAGTTCTTC	CVSLDRLSYNEQFF
TRBD1	TRBV27	TRBJ2-7	few	TGTGCCAGCAGTTTATGGGGCAGGGGGAATGTTATATACGAGCAGTACTTC	CASSLWGRGNVIYEQYF
-	TRBV24-1	TRBJ2-2	few	TGTGCCACCAGCTTCAGACAGACCGGGGAGCTGTTTTTT	CATSFRQTGELFF
-	TRBV7-9	TRBJ2-1	once	TGTGCCAGCACACCGGGGTCCTACAATGAGCAGTTCTTC	CASTPGSYNEQFF
TRBD2	TRBV10-3	TRBJ2-2	many	TGTGCCATCAGTGTCGGGAGGCGGGGCGGGGCCGGGGAGCTGTTTTTT	CAISVGRRGGAGELFF
TRBD2	TRBV11-1	TRBJ2-7	-	TGTGCCAGCAGCTTAGGGACTAGCGGGAGTGTACTGGGACCCTCCTACGAGCAGTACTTC	CASSLGTSGSVLGPSYEQYF
TRBD2	TRBV6-1	TRBJ2-3	few	TGTGCCAGCAGACGGGAGGGGGCAGATACGCAGTATTTT	CASRREGADTQYF
-	TRBV4-1	TRBJ1-5	-	TGCGCCAGCAGCCAGGGTTGGGAGGGTCAGCCCCAGCATTTT	CASSQGWEGQPQHF
TRBD1	TRBV24-1	TRBJ1-2	-	TGTGCCACCAGTGATGTAAGGGACAGAGGGTATGGCTACACCTTC	CATSDVRDRGYGYTF
-	TRBV12-3/TRBV12-4	TRBJ1-4	many	TGTGCCAGCAGTTCGAGTGAAAAACTGTTTTTT	CASSSSEKLFF
-	TRBV9	TRBJ1-3	-	TGTGCCAGCAGCGGGCCCGGGGGGCTCTCTGGAAACACCATATATTTT	CASSGPGGLSGNTIYF
-	TRBV2	TRBJ1-6	many	TGTGCCTCCTCAAGGGGGGTTTCACCCCTCCACTTT	CASSRGVSPLHF
-	TRBV2	TRBJ2-2	-	TGTGCCAGCGCAATACAGGGGAACACCGGGGAGCTGTTTTTT	CASAIQGNTGELFF
TRBD1	TRBV19	TRBJ1-4	-	TGTGCCAGTAGTGTAGATCCGGGACAGAGTGAAAAACTGTTTTTT	CASSVDPGQSEKLFF
TRBD2	TRBV15	TRBJ2-5	-	TGTGCCACCAGCAGGGGACTAGTGGGATTAGAGACCCAGTACTTC	CATSRGLVGLETQYF
TRBD1	TRBV10-3	TRBJ1-1	-	TGTGCCATCAGTGCTGCCCAGGGGGGCACTGAAGCTTTCTTT	CAISAAQGGTEAFF
-	TRBV2	TRBJ1-1	-	TGTGCCAGCAGTGAATTGGAGAACACTGAAGCTTTCTTT	CASSELENTEAFF
-	TRBV5-1	TRBJ2-1	many	TGCGCCAGCAGCTTGGGGGTGGGCGGCTCCTACAATGAGCAGTTCTTC	CASSLGVGGSYNEQFF
TRBD1	TRBV19	TRBJ1-2	few	TGTGCCAGTAGTATCCCTTGGGACAGCAACTATGGCTACACCTTC	CASSIPWDSNYGYTF
-	TRBV5-1	TRBJ2-3	many	TGCGCCAGCAGCTCGACCACAGATACGCAGTATTTT	CASSSTTDTQYF
-	TRBV5-4	TRBJ2-2	-	TGTGCCAGCAGCTCATCCGGATACACCGGGGAGCTGTTTTTT	CASSSSGYTGELFF
TRBD1	TRBV19	TRBJ1-5	-	TGTGCCAGTAGATCCGACAGGGAGGGAAATCAGCCCCAGCATTTT	CASRSDREGNQPQHF
-	TRBV19	TRBJ1-1	many	TGTGCCAGTAGTATAGATCGGGACACTGAAGCTTTCTTT	CASSIDRDTEAFF
-	TRBV12-3/TRBV12-4	TRBJ1-4	-	TGTGCCGGCAGGTCGACCGGGCCGAGGGAAAAACTGTTTTTT	CAGRSTGPREKLFF
TRBD2	TRBV20-1	TRBJ2-7	once	TGCAGTGCTAGAGAAGGGACTAGTAACGAGCAGTACTTC	CSAREGTSNEQYF
-	TRBV19	TRBJ1-4	-	TGTGCCAGTAGTGGCGACTTTGGGAGAAAACTGTTTTTT	CASSGDFGRKLFF
-	TRBV5-6	TRBJ2-7	-	TGTGCCAGCAGCTCTTCCTCATCCTACGAGCAGTACTTC	CASSSSSSYEQYF
TRBD2	TRBV7-2	TRBJ2-3	-	TGTGCCAGCAGCCTGGGGACTAAAGATACGCAGTATTTT	CASSLGTKDTQYF
-	TRBV6-5	TRBJ1-3	few	TGTGCCAGCAGTTACGTAAGAAGCTCTGGAAACACCATATATTTT	CASSYVRSSGNTIYF
-	TRBV7-6	TRBJ2-3	few	TGTGCCAGCAGCTTAGAGGCCGGGATTGATACGCAGTATTTT	CASSLEAGIDTQYF
-	TRBV10-1	TRBJ2-1	-	TGCGCCAGCAGTAATACCGAAATGGGTGAGCAGTTCTTC	CASSNTEMGEQFF
-	TRBV10-2	TRBJ2-5	few	TGCGCCAGCAGTGAGTCGGCGGGCTCAGAGACCCAGTACTTC	CASSESAGSETQYF
TRBD2	TRBV11-2	TRBJ2-3	-	TGTGCCGGCAGCTTTGGGACTAACACAGATACGCAGTATTTT	CAGSFGTNTDTQYF
-	TRBV3-1	TRBJ2-5	-	TGTGCCAGCAGCCCCAGTCGCGAGACCCAGTACTTC	CASSPSRETQYF
TRBD2	TRBV11-2	TRBJ2-5	few	TGTGCCAGCACCCTGACGGGGGGGGGCCAGAGAGAGACCCAGTACTTC	CASTLTGGGQRETQYF
TRBD1	TRBV10-3	TRBJ1-1	-	TGTGCCATCAGTGCATCCGGGACAGGGGTCACTGAAGCTTTCTTT	CAISASGTGVTEAFF
TRBD2	TRBV12-3/TRBV12-4	TRBJ2-2	many	TGTGCCAGCAGTCCCGGGACTAGCGGCAGGACCGGGGAGCTGTTTTTT	CASSPGTSGRTGELFF
TRBD2	TRBV15	TRBJ2-5	many	TGTGCCACCAGCAGGGGGACTACCAAAGAGACCCAGTACTTC	CATSRGTTKETQYF
-	TRBV7-2	TRBJ2-7	many	TGTGCCAGCAGCTTACAGGGGGAGCAGTACTTC	CASSLQGEQYF
-	TRBV6-1	TRBJ1-5	-	TGTGCCAGCAGAGACAGCGTTCTTTCAGCCCAGCATTTT	CASRDSVLSAQHF
-	TRBV15	TRBJ2-5	-	TGTGCCACCAGCAGACAATCTAGCGCCCAAGAGACCCAGTACTTC	CATSRQSSAQETQYF